Presented here are 26 T cell receptor beta chains from one specimen sequenced in a study of T-cell reconstitution after alpha-beta-depleted transplantation in children. Unique molecular identifiers were incorporated into the prepared TCRbeta library. TCRdb re-analysed the PCR reads in MiXCR, keeping a single row per CDR3 protein. The sample lists tens of thousands of distinct CDR3 sequences; over 4.5% were seen once. The starting material was PBMCs, mostly from graft donor cells, obtained 180 days after TCRalphabeta/CD19-depleted stem cell transplant. All receptors derive from a boy under two years old who had a stem cell transplant for acute myeloid leukemia, so the T cells may come from the graft donor.

The J gene is TRBJ1-4, the V gene TRBV6-2 or TRBV6-3; D is ambiguous. Germline-derived CDR1 and CDR2 are MNHEY and SVGEGT. The CDR3 covers 12 residues. Trimming removed 7 bases at V and 5 bases at J, with 8 bases between. The CDR3 sequence is CASKRPNEKLFF. The CDR3 DNA follows: TGTGCCAGCAAAAGACCGAATGAAAAACTGTTTTTT.

There are many counts of this clonotype. The chain uses TRBV7-9 and TRBJ2-5, with D perhaps TRBD1 or TRBD2 (5 bases each). This CDR3 spans 13 amino acids. The ends were cut back, 4 bases at V and 6 bases at J, with 12 bases in the middle. CDR1 and CDR2 from the germline V gene are SEHNR and FQNEAQ (reference sequence). CDR3 sequence reads: CASSSPRGQTQYF. The CDR3 DNA reads TGTGCCAGCAGCTCCCCCCGGGGCCAGACCCAGTACTTC.

This clonotype appeared many times. J is TRBJ1-5 and V is TRBV4-1, with 7 positions matching TRBD1. Germline CDR1 MGHRA, CDR2 YSYEKL. The CDR3 is 17 amino acids. Trimming cost V 5 bases and J 3 bases; bases outside gene matches: 13. CDR3 in DNA: TGCGCCAGCAGCATTCCAACAGGGGAGGGGCACAATCAGCCCCAGCATTTT. Translated: CASSIPTGEGHNQPQHF.

This clonotype was recorded at least ten times. The J gene is TRBJ2-2, the V gene TRBV27; D tentatively fits TRBD1 or TRBD2 (5 bases each). V lost 5 bases, J lost 5 bases, and 18 bases lay in between. The CDR3 runs to 16 residues. The V gene's germline CDR1 is MNHEY and CDR2 SMNVEV (reference sequence). The CDR3 reads CASSRGERRWTGELFF. Written as DNA, the CDR3 is TGTGCCAGCAGTAGGGGTGAGCGGCGATGGACCGGGGAGCTGTTTTTT.

This clonotype was counted ten times or more. The chain couples TRBV4-2 to TRBJ2-1; D gene unclear. Germline V lookup: CDR1 LGHNA, CDR2 YNFKEQ. V was shortened by 0 bases and J by 0 bases, with 12 bases between the two germline ends. There are 17 residues in the CDR3. The CDR3 DNA follows: TGTGCCAGCAGCCAAGATTCCGGATTCGGCTCCTACAATGAGCAGTTCTTC. Its translation: CASSQDSGFGSYNEQFF.

This clonotype was seen ten or more times. The V gene is TRBV6-5, the J gene TRBJ2-1; 13 bases match TRBD2. The CDR3 has 17 amino acids. J gave up 6 bases and V 6 bases, and 11 bases lay outside the gene matches. The germline CDR1 and CDR2 sequences are MNHEY and SVGAGI. The CDR3 sequence is CASSRTSGGLFFNEQFF. The DNA for the CDR3 is TGTGCCAGCAGCAGGACTAGCGGGGGACTCTTCTTCAATGAGCAGTTCTTC.

This clonotype was detected ten times or more. The V and J genes are TRBV9 and TRBJ2-6, with 9 bases fitting TRBD1. Germline V gene sequence: CDR1 SGDLS, CDR2 YYNGEE. After removal of 4 bases from V and 2 bases from J, the junction contained 10 bases not matched to a gene. This CDR3 is 18 amino acids long. The CDR3, as DNA: TGTGCCAGCAGCTTCCTCCCGGGACAGGGAGCTGGGGCCAACGTCCTGACTTTC. This gives the protein CASSFLPGQGAGANVLTF.

Many counts were recorded for this clonotype. This chain's CDR3 is CSARENGRSSGNTIYF. CDR3 nucleotide sequence: TGCAGTGCTAGAGAGAACGGACGGAGCTCTGGAAACACCATATATTTT. The V call is TRBV20-1, the J call TRBJ1-3, with unresolved D. Deletions cut 0 bases from V and 0 bases from J, with 12 bases between. The CDR3 is 16 residues long. Germline V lookup: CDR1 DFQATT, CDR2 SNEGSKA (reference sequence).

A remark on this clonotype: A read error may be the cause here, since a much bigger clone is one base away. The V and J genes are TRBV20-1 and TRBJ2-7, with D possibly TRBD1 on 6 matching bases. CDR1 is DFQATT and CDR2 is SNEGSKA in the germline V gene (reference sequence). CDR3 length: 16 amino acids. The CDR3 DNA is TGCAGTGCTAGAACGACGGGACACACTTACTCCTACAAGCAGTACTTC. It encodes CSARTTGHTYSYKQYF.

V usage is TRBV7-9 and J usage is TRBJ1-2; tentative D call: TRBD1 (6 bases). Germline V gene lookup returns CDR1 SEHNR and CDR2 FQNEAQ (reference sequence). V was cut by 3 bases and J by 7 bases, with 18 bases left in between. This CDR3 contains 15 residues. CDR3: CASSFNEGERRGYTF. The CDR3 bases are TGTGCCAGCAGCTTTAATGAGGGGGAGAGGCGTGGCTACACCTTC. Filled out from reference TRBV7-9 and TRBJ1-2, the complete variable domain reads DTGVSQNPRHKITKRGQNVTFRCDPISEHNRLYWYRQTLGQGPEFLTYFQNEAQLEKSRLLSDRFSAERPKGSFSTLEIQRTEQGDSAMYLCASSFNEGERRGYTFGSGTRLTVV.

This clonotype was observed many times. The rearrangement links TRBV12-3 or TRBV12-4 to TRBJ2-1; perhaps TRBD1 as D (6 bases). With 3 bases removed from V and 7 bases from J, the gap between germline ends came to 19 bases. The CDR3 contains 16 residues. CDR3 in DNA: TGTGCCAGCAGTTTCGTGACAGGTCCCGCTCGGAATGAGCAGTTCTTC. Protein product: CASSFVTGPARNEQFF.

The sample holds many counts of this clonotype. This chain connects TRBV19 to TRBJ1-5, with D tentatively TRBD1 (6 bases). Germline-derived CDR1 and CDR2 are LNHDA and SQIVND (reference sequence). V lost 5 bases and J 3 bases, leaving 14 bases between the germline ends. The CDR3 totals 15 residues. The CDR3 is CASSPRGAFNQPQHF. CDR3 nucleotide sequence: TGTGCCAGTAGTCCCCGGGGGGCCTTCAATCAGCCCCAGCATTTT.

This clonotype was observed at least ten times. The chain employs TRBV5-6 and TRBJ2-3, with TRBD2 matching over 7 bases. CDR3 length equals 14 residues. The germline V gene has CDR1 SGHDT and CDR2 YYEEEE. J lost 5 bases, V lost 4 bases, and 7 bases had no gene match. This CDR3 reads CASSRSGVIDTQYF. The CDR3 DNA sequence: TGTGCCAGCAGCCGGAGCGGGGTAATAGATACGCAGTATTTT.

This clonotype occurred many times. The V gene is TRBV6-2 or TRBV6-3, the J gene TRBJ2-5; TRBD2 is a possible D gene (5 bases). Germline V CDR1 and CDR2: MNHEY, SVGEGT. Trimming took 6 bases from V and 1 from J, leaving 18 bases between them. The CDR3 runs 16 residues. CDR3 sequence reads: CASSTSLGLLQETQYF. Here the CDR3 DNA reads TGTGCCAGCAGCACCTCCCTCGGACTGCTCCAAGAGACCCAGTACTTC.

This clonotype was counted between two and nine times. The chain combines TRBV19 with TRBJ1-5; unclear D gene. The CDR3 runs 18 residues. From germline, CDR1 is LNHDA and CDR2 SQIVND (reference sequence). Trimming left V 9 bases short and J 1 base short, with 25 bases between. The CDR3 DNA follows: TGTGCCAGCAAAGGTCAAGTTAGGGATTTCAGGAGCAATCAGCCCCAGCATTTT. Amino acid sequence: CASKGQVRDFRSNQPQHF.

This clonotype showed up many times. The chain employs TRBV20-1 and TRBJ2-2; unclear D gene. With 3 bases removed from V and 5 bases from J, the gap between germline ends came to 13 bases. Germline V gene lookup returns CDR1 DFQATT and CDR2 SNEGSKA (reference sequence). This CDR3 has 14 residues. The CDR3 reads CSASRGSKTGELFF. In DNA form, the CDR3 reads TGCAGTGCTAGTAGAGGTAGTAAAACCGGGGAGCTGTTTTTT.

This clonotype showed up many times. The chain carries TRBV20-1 and TRBJ1-2; D is perhaps TRBD1 (5 bases). The V gene's germline CDR1 is DFQATT and CDR2 SNEGSKA (reference sequence). The V gene lost 5 bases and the J gene lost 3 bases, with 16 bases spanning the gap. CDR3 length: 14 amino acids. The CDR3 is CSAARRGRDYGYTF. CDR3 nucleotides: TGCAGTGCTGCCCGCCGGGGGAGGGACTATGGCTACACCTTC.

There are many counts of this clonotype. The rearrangement uses TRBV18 and TRBJ2-5; D perhaps matches TRBD2 (6 bases). This CDR3 comprises 13 residues. Trimming removed 2 bases from V and 2 bases from J, with 6 bases in between. Germline CDR1 KGHSH, CDR2 LQKENI. CDR3 bases: TGTGCCAGCTCACCAGGACTACAAGAGACCCAGTACTTC. Its protein is CASSPGLQETQYF.

The rearrangement joins TRBV29-1 to TRBJ2-5; 11 positions match TRBD2. Trimming cost V 7 bases and J 1 base; bases outside gene matches: 11. The CDR3 covers 16 residues. In germline, CDR1 is SQVTM, CDR2 ANQGSEA. The CDR3 nucleotides are TGCAGCGGACGGGGTGCTAGCGGGGGGCCCCAAGAGACCCAGTACTTC. This encodes CSGRGASGGPQETQYF.

This clonotype was counted ten times or more. The gene calls are TRBV5-6 and TRBJ2-3, with 9 bases fitting TRBD1. V lost 4 bases and J lost 4; bases outside the gene matches: 7. Germline loops: CDR1 SGHDT, CDR2 YYEEEE. CDR3 length: 15 amino acids. The CDR3 DNA is TGTGCCAGCAGCACAAGGACAGGGGCGGCAGATACGCAGTATTTT. This translates into CASSTRTGAADTQYF.

This clonotype was counted many times. V is TRBV11-2 and J is TRBJ2-1; 11 bases match TRBD2. The CDR3 is 18 residues long. The germline V gene has CDR1 SGHAT and CDR2 FQNNGV. Germline trimming cut 6 bases from V and 1 base from J; bases unmatched to any gene: 11. CDR3 nucleotide sequence: TGTGCCAGCAGGGAACCGGGACTAGCGGCTTTTTCCTACAATGAGCAGTTCTTC. Protein product: CASREPGLAAFSYNEQFF. The full variable domain, its missing parts supplied by reference TRBV11-2 and TRBJ2-1, is EAGVAQSPRYKIIEKRQSVAFWCNPISGHATLYWYQQILGQGPKLLIQFQNNGVVDDSQLPKDRFSAERLKGVDSTLKIQPAKLEDSAVYLCASREPGLAAFSYNEQFFGPGTRLTVL.

By sample fraction, this clonotype is medium-sized. The rearrangement joins TRBV12-3 or TRBV12-4 to TRBJ2-5; the D is unclear. This CDR3 contains 12 residues. Trimming left V 5 bases short and J 3 bases short, with 7 bases between. The CDR3 nucleotides read TGTGCCAGCAGTCAAGTTGAAGAGACCCAGTACTTC. It encodes CASSQVEETQYF.

This clonotype has a count of ten or more. The CDR3 nucleotides are TGTGCCAGCAGTGCTCCGGGACGAACTTATGGCTACACCTTC. This codes for CASSAPGRTYGYTF. The chain carries TRBV28 and TRBJ1-2, with a weak D call TRBD1 (5 bases). Trimming left V 5 bases short and J 5 bases short, with 15 bases between. The germline V gene encodes CDR1 MDHEN and CDR2 SYDVKM. The CDR3 has 14 residues.

This clonotype was recorded at least ten times. V usage is TRBV5-5 and J usage is TRBJ2-1; 13 bases line up with TRBD2. There are 18 residues in the CDR3. J lost 7 bases, V lost 2 bases, and 12 bases had no gene match. CDR1 SGHKS and CDR2 YYEKEE come from the germline V gene (reference sequence). CDR3 loop: CASSLHGTSGIPGNEQFF. The CDR3 region has the DNA TGTGCCAGCAGCTTACACGGGACTAGCGGGATTCCGGGGAATGAGCAGTTCTTC. The entire variable domain, with the rest obtained from reference TRBV5-5 and TRBJ2-1, is as follows: DAGVTQSPTHLIKTRGQQVTLRCSPISGHKSVSWYQQVLGQGPQFIFQYYEKEERGRGNFPDRFSARQFPNYSSELNVNALLLGDSALYLCASSLHGTSGIPGNEQFFGPGTRLTVL.

This clonotype was recorded many times. CDR3 sequence: CASSYYQGTGLETQYF. CDR3 coding DNA: TGTGCCAGCAGTTACTATCAAGGGACAGGGTTGGAGACCCAGTACTTC. The V gene is TRBV6-5, the J gene TRBJ2-5; 9 bases map to TRBD1. Looked up from germline, CDR1 is MNHEY and CDR2 is SVGAGI. V lost 1 base and J lost 5; bases outside the gene matches: 8. The CDR3 has 16 residues.

There are many counts of this clonotype. The J gene is TRBJ1-1, the V gene TRBV6-2 or TRBV6-3, with D tentatively TRBD1 (6 bases). From germline, CDR1 is MNHEY and CDR2 SVGEGT. This CDR3 is 12 amino acids long. V was cut by 5 bases and J by 11 bases, with 15 bases left in between. CDR3 bases: TGTGCCAGCAGTCCGGACAGAAGGGCCGCTTTCTTT. Residues: CASSPDRRAAFF.